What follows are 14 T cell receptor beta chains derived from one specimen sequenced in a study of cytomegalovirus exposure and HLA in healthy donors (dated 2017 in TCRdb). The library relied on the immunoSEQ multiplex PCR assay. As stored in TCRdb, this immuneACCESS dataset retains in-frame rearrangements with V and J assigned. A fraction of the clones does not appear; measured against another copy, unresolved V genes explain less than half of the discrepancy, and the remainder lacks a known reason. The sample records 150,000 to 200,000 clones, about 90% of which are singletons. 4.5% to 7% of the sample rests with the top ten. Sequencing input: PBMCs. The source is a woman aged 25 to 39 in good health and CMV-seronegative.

The CDR3 sequence: CASSQDPWGPYYEQYF. The CDR3 DNA sequence: TGCGCCAGCAGCCAAGATCCTTGGGGCCCCTACTACGAGCAGTACTTC. The chain links TRBV4-3 to TRBJ2-7; TRBD1 might be the D (5 bases). V lost 0 bases, J lost 3 bases, and 15 bases lay in between. The CDR3 spans 16 residues. CDR1 and CDR2 from the germline V gene are LGHNA and YSLEER.

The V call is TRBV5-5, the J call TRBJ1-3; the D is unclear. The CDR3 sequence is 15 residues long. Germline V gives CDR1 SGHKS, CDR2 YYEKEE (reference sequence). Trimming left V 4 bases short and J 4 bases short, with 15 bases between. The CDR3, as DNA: TGTGCCAGCAGCATAGACGGGAGATACGGAAACACCATATATTTT. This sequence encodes CASSIDGRYGNTIYF. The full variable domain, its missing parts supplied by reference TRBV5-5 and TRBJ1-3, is DAGVTQSPTHLIKTRGQQVTLRCSPISGHKSVSWYQQVLGQGPQFIFQYYEKEERGRGNFPDRFSARQFPNYSSELNVNALLLGDSALYLCASSIDGRYGNTIYFGEGSWLTVV.

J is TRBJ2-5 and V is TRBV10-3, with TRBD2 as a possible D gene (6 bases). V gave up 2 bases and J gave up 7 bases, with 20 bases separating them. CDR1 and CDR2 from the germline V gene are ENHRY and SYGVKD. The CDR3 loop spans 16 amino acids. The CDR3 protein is CAISEVAGRTPRTQYF. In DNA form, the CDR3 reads TGTGCCATCAGTGAGGTTGCGGGGCGTACCCCTAGGACCCAGTACTTC.

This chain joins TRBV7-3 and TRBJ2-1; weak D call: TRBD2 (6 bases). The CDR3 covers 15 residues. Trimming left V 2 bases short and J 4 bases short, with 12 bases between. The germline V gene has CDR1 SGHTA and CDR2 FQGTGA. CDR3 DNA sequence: TGTGCCAGCAGCTTATCCCCTAGCGCATACAATGAGCAGTTCTTC. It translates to CASSLSPSAYNEQFF.

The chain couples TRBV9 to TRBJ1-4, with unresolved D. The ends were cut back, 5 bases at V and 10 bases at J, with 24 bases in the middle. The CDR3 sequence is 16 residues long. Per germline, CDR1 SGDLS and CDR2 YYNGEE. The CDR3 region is CASREEKGVRKGKLFF. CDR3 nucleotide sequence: TGTGCCAGCAGGGAGGAGAAGGGCGTGAGAAAAGGAAAACTGTTTTTT.

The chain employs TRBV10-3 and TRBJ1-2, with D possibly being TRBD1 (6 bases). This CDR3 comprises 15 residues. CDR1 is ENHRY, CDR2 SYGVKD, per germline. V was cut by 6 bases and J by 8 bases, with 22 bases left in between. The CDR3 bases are TGTGCCATCAGAATACGGACAGCGTCGTCGGAAGGCTACACCTTC. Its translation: CAIRIRTASSEGYTF.

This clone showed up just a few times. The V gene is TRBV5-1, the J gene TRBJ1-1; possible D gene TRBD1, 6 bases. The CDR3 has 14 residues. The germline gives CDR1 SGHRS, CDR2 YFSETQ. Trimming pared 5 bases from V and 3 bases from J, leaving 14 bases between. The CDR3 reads CASSSHRADTEAFF. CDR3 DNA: TGCGCCAGCAGTTCACACAGGGCGGACACTGAAGCTTTCTTT.

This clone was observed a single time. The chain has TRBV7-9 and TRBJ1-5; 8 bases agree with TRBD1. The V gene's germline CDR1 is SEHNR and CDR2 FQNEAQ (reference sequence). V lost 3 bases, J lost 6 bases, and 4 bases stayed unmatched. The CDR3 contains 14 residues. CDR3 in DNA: TGTGCCAGCAGCTTCGGGACAGGAAGTCAGCCCCAGCATTTT. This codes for CASSFGTGSQPQHF.

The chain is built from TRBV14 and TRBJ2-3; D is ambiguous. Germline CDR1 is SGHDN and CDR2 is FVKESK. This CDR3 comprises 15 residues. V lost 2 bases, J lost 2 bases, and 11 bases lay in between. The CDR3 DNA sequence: TGTGCCAGCAGCCAACGAAACAGTTTCACAGATACGCAGTATTTT. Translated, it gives CASSQRNSFTDTQYF. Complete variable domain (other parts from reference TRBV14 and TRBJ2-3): EAGVTQFPSHSVIEKGQTVTLRCDPISGHDNLYWYRRVMGKEIKFLLHFVKESKQDESGMPNNRFLAERTGGTYSTLKVQPAELEDSGVYFCASSQRNSFTDTQYFGPGTRLTVL.

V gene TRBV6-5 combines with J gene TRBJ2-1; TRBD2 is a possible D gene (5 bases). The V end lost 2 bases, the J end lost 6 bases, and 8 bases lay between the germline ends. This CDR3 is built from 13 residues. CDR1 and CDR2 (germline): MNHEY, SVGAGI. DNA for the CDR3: TGTGCCAGCAGTTACCCCGGACTCAATGAGCAGTTCTTC. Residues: CASSYPGLNEQFF.

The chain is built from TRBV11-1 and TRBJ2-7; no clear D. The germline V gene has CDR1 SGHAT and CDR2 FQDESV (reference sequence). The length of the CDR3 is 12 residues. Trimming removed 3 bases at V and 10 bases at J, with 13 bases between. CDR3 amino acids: CASSLRSSEQYF. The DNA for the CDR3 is TGTGCCAGCAGCTTGCGATCGTCGGAACAGTACTTC.

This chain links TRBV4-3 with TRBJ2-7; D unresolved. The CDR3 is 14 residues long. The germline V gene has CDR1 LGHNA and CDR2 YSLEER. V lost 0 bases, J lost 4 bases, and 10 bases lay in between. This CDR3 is CASSQEPGIYEQYF. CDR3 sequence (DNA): TGCGCCAGCAGCCAAGAGCCAGGAATATACGAGCAGTACTTC.

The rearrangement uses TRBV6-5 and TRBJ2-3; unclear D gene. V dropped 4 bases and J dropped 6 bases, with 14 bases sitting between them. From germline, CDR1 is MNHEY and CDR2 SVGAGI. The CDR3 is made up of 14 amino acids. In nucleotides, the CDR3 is TGTGCCAGCAGTTCCACCAGCCCCACGGATACGCAGTATTTT. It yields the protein CASSSTSPTDTQYF.

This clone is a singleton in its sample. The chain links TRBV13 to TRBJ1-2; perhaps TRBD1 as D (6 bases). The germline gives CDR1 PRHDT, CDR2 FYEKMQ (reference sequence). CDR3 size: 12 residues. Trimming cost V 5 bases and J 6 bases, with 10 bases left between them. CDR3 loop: CASSGQGNGYTF. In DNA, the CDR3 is TGTGCCAGCAGCGGGCAGGGGAATGGCTACACCTTC.